This TCR beta chain was captured in a study of OX40 agonist ivuxolimab in advanced cancers. Study overall: Every patient in dose escalation had hepatocellular carcinoma, melanoma, renal cell or head and neck cancer. The study's findings and limits: Both blood CD4+ and CD8+ T cells showed clonal growth by week 6 at 0.1 to 3.0 mg/kg.

Trimming pared 2 bases from V and 5 bases from J, leaving 12 bases between. The CDR3 consists of 13 residues. Germline CDR1 is GTSNPN and CDR2 is SVGIG (reference sequence). This clone was seen more than once but under ten times. Antigen unknown. It was autoimmune disease history or systemic immunosuppression that excluded patients. Libraries were prepared by immunoSEQ multiplex PCR; TCRdb keeps only in-frame clonotypes and omits some of them. This sample has about 97,000 clones, with about 90% found just once. The sequence came from an adult with an advanced solid tumor such as melanoma, head and neck, liver or kidney cancer. The starting material was CD4+ or CD8+ T cells sorted from blood, obtained in a trial of the OX40 agonist ivuxolimab. J is TRBJ1-1 and V is TRBV30; D uncertain. Here the CDR3 DNA reads TGTGCCTGGAGTTTTTCAGGAACGACTGAAGCTTTCTTT. It translates to CAWSFSGTTEAFF.